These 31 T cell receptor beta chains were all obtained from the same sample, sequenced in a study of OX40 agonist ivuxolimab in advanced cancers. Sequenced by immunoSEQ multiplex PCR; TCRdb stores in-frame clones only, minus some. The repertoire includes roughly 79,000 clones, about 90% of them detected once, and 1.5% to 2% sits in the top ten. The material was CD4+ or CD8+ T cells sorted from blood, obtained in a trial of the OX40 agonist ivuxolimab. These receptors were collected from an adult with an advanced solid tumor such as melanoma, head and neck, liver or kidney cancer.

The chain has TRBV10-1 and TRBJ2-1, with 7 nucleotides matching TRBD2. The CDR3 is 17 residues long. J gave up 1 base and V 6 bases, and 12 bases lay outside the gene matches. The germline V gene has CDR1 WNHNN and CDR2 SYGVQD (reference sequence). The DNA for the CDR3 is TGCGCCAGCAGCGGTCAGGGATCAGCGGGGTCCTACAATGAGCAGTTCTTC. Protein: CASSGQGSAGSYNEQFF.

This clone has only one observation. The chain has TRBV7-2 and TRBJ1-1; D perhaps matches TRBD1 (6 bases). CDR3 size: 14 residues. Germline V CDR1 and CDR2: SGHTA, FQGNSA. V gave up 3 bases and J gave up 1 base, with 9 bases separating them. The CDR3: CASSFGQTNTEAFF. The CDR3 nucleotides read TGTGCCAGCAGCTTCGGACAGACGAACACTGAAGCTTTCTTT.

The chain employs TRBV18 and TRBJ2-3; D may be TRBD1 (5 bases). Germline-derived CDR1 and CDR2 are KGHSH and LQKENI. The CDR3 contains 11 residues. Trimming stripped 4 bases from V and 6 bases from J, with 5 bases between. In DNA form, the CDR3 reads TGTGCCAGCTCACAGGGGGATACGCAGTATTTT. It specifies CASSQGDTQYF.

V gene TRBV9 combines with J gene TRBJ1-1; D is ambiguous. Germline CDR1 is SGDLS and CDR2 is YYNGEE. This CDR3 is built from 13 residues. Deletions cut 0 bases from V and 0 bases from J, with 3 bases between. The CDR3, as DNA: TGTGCCAGCAGCGTAGGAATGAACACTGAAGCTTTCTTT. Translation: CASSVGMNTEAFF. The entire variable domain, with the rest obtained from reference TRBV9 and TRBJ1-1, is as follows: DSGVTQTPKHLITATGQRVTLRCSPRSGDLSVYWYQQSLDQGLQFLIQYYNGEERAKGNILERFSAQQFPDLHSELNLSSLELGDSALYFCASSVGMNTEAFFGQGTRLTVV.

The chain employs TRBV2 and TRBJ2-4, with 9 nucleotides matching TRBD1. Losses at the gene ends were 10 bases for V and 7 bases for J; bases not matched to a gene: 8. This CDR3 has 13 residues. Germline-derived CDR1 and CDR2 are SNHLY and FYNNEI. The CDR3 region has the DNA TGTGCCACGCGAGGGACAGGGTCGAACATTCAGTACTTC. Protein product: CATRGTGSNIQYF.

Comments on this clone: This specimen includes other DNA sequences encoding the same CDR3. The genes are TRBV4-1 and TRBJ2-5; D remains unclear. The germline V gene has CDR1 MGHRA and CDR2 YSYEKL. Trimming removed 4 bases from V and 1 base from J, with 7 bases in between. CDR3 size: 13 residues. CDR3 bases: TGCGCCAGCAGCCGGGGTATCCAAGAGACCCAGTACTTC. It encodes CASSRGIQETQYF.

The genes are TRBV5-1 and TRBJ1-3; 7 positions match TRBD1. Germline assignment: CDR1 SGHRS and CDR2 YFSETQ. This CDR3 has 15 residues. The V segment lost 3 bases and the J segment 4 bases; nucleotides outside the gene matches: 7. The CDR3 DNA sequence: TGCGCCAGCAGCTCGTCAGGGGGTGACGGAAACACCATATATTTT. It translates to CASSSSGGDGNTIYF.

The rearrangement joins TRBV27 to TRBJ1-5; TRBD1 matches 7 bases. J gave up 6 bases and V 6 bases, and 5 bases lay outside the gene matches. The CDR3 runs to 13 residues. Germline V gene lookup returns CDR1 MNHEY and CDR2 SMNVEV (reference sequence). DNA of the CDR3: TGTGCCAGCAGGACAGGGCCCAGTCAGCCCCAGCATTTT. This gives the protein CASRTGPSQPQHF.

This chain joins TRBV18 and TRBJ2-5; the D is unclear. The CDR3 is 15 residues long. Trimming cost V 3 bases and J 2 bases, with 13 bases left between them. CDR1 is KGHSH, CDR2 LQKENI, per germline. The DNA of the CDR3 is TGTGCCAGCTCACCCCCGTACGGGTATCAAGAGACCCAGTACTTC. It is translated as CASSPPYGYQETQYF.

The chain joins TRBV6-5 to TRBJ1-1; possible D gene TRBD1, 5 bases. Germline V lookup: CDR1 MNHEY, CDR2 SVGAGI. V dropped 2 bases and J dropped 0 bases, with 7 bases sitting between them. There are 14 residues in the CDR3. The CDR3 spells CASSYGAVNTEAFF. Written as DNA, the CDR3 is TGTGCCAGCAGTTACGGGGCGGTGAACACTGAAGCTTTCTTT.

The CDR3 protein is CASSLRGADTQYF. CDR3 in DNA: TGCGCCAGCAGCTTGAGGGGGGCGGATACGCAGTATTTT. V usage is TRBV5-1 and J usage is TRBJ2-3, with D possibly called TRBD1 or TRBD2 (6 bases each). The CDR3 extends over 13 amino acids. Trimming removed 1 base at V and 6 bases at J, with 9 bases between. The germline gives CDR1 SGHRS, CDR2 YFSETQ.

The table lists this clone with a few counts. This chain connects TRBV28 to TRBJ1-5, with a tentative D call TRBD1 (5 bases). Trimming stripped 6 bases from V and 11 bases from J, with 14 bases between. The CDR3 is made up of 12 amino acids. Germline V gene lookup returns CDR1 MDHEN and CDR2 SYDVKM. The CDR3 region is CASSLRDRSQHF. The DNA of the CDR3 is TGTGCCAGCAGCCTCAGGGATCGATCCCAGCATTTT.

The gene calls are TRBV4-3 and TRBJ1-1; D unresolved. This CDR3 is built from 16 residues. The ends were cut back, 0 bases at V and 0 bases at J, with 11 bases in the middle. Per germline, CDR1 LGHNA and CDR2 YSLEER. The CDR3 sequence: CASSQDPPGMNTEAFF. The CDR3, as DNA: TGCGCCAGCAGCCAAGATCCGCCCGGTATGAACACTGAAGCTTTCTTT.

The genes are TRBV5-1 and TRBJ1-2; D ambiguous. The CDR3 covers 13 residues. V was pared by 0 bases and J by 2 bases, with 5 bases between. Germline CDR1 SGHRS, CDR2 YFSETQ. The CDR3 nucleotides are TGCGCCAGCAGCTTGGCGGGAAACTATGGCTACACCTTC. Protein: CASSLAGNYGYTF.

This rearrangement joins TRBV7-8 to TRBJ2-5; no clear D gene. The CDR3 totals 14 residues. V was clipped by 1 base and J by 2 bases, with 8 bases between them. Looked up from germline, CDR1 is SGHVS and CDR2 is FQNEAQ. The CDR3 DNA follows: TGTGCCAGCAGCTTAGTCGTCTTACAAGAGACCCAGTACTTC. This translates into CASSLVVLQETQYF.

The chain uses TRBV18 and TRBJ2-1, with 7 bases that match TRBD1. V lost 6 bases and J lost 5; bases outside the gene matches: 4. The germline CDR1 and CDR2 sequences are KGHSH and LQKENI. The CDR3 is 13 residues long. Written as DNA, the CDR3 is TGTGCCAGCTCCAGGGGGTACAACAATGAGCAGTTCTTC. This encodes CASSRGYNNEQFF. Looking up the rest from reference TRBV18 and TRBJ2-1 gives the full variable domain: NAGVMQNPRHLVRRRGQEARLRCSPMKGHSHVYWYRQLPEEGLKFMVYLQKENIIDESGMPKERFSAEFPKEGPSILRIQQVVRGDSAAYFCASSRGYNNEQFFGPGTRLTVL.

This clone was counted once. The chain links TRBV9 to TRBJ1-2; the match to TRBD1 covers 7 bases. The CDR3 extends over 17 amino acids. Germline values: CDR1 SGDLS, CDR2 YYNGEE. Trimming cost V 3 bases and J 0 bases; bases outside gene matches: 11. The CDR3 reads CASSAGTALDSNYGYTF. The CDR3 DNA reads TGTGCCAGCAGCGCCGGGACAGCTCTCGATTCTAACTATGGCTACACCTTC.

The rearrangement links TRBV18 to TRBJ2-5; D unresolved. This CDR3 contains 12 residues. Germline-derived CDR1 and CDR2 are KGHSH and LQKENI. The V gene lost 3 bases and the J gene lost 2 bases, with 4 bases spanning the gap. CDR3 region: CASSPQQETQYF. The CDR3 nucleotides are TGTGCCAGCTCACCGCAACAAGAGACCCAGTACTTC. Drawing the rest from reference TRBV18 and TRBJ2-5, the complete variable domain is NAGVMQNPRHLVRRRGQEARLRCSPMKGHSHVYWYRQLPEEGLKFMVYLQKENIIDESGMPKERFSAEFPKEGPSILRIQQVVRGDSAAYFCASSPQQETQYFGPGTRLLVL.

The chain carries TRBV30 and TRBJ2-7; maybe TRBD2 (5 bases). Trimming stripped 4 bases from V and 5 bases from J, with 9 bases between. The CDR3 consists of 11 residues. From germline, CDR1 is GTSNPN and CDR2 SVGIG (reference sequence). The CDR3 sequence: CAWILGDEQYF. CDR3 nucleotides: TGTGCCTGGATTCTCGGGGACGAGCAGTACTTC.

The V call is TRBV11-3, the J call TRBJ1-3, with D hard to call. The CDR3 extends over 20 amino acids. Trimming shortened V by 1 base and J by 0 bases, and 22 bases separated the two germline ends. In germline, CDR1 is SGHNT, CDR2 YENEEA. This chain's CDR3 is CASSLGPPTMHPFSGNTIYF. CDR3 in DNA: TGTGCCAGCAGCTTAGGCCCCCCCACAATGCATCCTTTCTCTGGAAACACCATATATTTT.

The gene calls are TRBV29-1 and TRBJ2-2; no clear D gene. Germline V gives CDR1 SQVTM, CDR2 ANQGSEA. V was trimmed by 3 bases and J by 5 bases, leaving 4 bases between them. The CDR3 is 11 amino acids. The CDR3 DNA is TGCAGCGTTGATGGGACCGGGGAGCTGTTTTTT. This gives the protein CSVDGTGELFF.

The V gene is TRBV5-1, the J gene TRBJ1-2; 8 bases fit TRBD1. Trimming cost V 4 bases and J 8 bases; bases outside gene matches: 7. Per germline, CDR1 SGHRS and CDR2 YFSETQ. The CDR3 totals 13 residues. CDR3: CASSPNRDRGYTF. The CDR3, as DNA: TGCGCCAGCAGCCCAAACCGGGACAGGGGCTACACCTTC.

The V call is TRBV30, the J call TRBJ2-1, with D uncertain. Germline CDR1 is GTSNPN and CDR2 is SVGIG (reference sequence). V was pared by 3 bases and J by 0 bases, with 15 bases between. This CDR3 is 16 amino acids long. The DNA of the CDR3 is TGTGCCTGGAGCCATCTAAGTCCATCCTCCTACAATGAGCAGTTCTTC. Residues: CAWSHLSPSSYNEQFF. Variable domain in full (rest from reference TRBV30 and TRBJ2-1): SQTIHQWPATLVQPVGSPLSLECTVEGTSNPNLYWYRQAAGRGLQLLFYSVGIGQISSEVPQNLSASRPQDRQFILSSKKLLLSDSGFYLCAWSHLSPSSYNEQFFGPGTRLTVL.

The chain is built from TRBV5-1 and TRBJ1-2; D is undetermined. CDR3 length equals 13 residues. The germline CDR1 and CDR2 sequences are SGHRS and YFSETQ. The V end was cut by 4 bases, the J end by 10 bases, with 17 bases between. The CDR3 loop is CASSKNPVFDYTF. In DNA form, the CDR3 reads TGCGCCAGCAGCAAAAACCCCGTGTTTGACTACACCTTC.

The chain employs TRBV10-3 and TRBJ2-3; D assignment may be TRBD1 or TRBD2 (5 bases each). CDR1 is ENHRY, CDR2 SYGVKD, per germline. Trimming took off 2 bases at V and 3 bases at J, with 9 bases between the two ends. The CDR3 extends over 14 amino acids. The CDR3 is CAISERGPTDTQYF. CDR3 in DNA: TGTGCCATCAGTGAGCGGGGCCCAACAGATACGCAGTATTTT.

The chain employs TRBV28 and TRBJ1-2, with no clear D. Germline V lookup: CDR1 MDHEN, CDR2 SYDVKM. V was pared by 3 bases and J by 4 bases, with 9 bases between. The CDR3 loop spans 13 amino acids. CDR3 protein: CASSFRAGYGYTF. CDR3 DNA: TGTGCCAGCAGTTTCCGGGCAGGCTATGGCTACACCTTC.

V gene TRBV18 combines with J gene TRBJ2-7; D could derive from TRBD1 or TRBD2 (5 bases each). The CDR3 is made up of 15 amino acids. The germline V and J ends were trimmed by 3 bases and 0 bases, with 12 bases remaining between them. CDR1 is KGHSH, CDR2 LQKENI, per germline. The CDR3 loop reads CASSPGGIGSYEQYF. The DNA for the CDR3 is TGTGCCAGCTCACCTGGGGGAATTGGCTCCTACGAGCAGTACTTC.

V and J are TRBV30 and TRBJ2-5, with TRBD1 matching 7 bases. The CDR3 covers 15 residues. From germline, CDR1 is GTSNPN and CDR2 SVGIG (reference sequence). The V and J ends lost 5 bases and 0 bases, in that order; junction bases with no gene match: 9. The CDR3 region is CAWAPLDRDQETQYF. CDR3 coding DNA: TGTGCCTGGGCCCCGCTAGACAGGGACCAAGAGACCCAGTACTTC. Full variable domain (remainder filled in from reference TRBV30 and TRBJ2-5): SQTIHQWPATLVQPVGSPLSLECTVEGTSNPNLYWYRQAAGRGLQLLFYSVGIGQISSEVPQNLSASRPQDRQFILSSKKLLLSDSGFYLCAWAPLDRDQETQYFGPGTRLLVL.

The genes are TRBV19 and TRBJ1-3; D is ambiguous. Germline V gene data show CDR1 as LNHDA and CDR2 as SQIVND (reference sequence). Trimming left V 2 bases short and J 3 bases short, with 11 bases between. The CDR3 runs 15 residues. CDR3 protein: CASSIQAWGGNTIYF. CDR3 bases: TGTGCCAGTAGTATACAAGCCTGGGGTGGAAACACCATATATTTT. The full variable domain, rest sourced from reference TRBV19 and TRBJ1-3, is DGGITQSPKYLFRKEGQNVTLSCEQNLNHDAMYWYRQDPGQGLRLIYYSQIVNDFQKGDIAEGYSVSREKKESFPLTVTSAQKNPTAFYLCASSIQAWGGNTIYFGEGSWLTVV.

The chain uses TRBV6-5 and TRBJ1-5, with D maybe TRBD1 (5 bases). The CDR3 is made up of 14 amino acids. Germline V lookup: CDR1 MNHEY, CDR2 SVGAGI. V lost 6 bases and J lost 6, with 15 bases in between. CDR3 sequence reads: CASRQQGGGQPQHF. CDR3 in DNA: TGTGCCAGCAGGCAGCAGGGCGGGGGTCAGCCCCAGCATTTT.

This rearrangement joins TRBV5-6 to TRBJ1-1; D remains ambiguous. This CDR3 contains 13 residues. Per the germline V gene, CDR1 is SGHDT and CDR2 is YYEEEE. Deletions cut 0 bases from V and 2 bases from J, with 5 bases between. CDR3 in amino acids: CASSLADNTEAFF. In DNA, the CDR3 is TGTGCCAGCAGCTTGGCAGATAACACTGAAGCTTTCTTT.